This T cell receptor beta chain was profiled in a study of early T cells in non-severe SARS-CoV-2 infection. Germline CDR1 SGHVS, CDR2 FQNEAQ. The trim removed 3 bases at V and 4 bases at J, leaving 12 bases unmatched. The CDR3 totals 17 residues. Using its own MiXCR run on the 5' RACE reads, TCRdb lists one record per CDR3 protein. The sample has over 95,000 distinct CDR3 sequences, around a sixth seen once. In its sample, this clonotype was seen a few times. This TCR was sampled from an adult who was a healthcare worker with PCR-confirmed SARS-CoV-2 infection or an uninfected control (not recorded which). The gene calls are TRBV7-8 and TRBJ2-7, with 10 bases that match TRBD2. The sample comprised whole blood. CDR3: CASSFIQRGGKWYEQYF. Written as DNA, the CDR3 is TGTGCCAGCAGCTTTATCCAGCGGGGGGGCAAGTGGTACGAGCAGTACTTC.